The next 5 T cell receptor beta chains were all read from a single sample in a study of Ad26.COV2.S vaccination and SARS-CoV-2 variants. Assay: immunoSEQ multiplex PCR; the TCRdb copy retains only in-frame clones and omits some. The repertoire includes some 320,000 clones, around four fifths of them detected once, and 2% to 2.5% sits in the top ten. The sample's treatment: some 20 received Ad26.COV2.S at low or high dose, single or two shots; roughly 5 received placebo; per-sample allocation not given. The samples date from day 63 after the first vaccine or placebo injection. The input for sequencing was peripheral blood, taken in a trial of Ad26.COV2.S vaccine versus placebo. These receptors were taken from a person aged 18-60 years who received the Ad26.COV2.S COVID-19 vaccine or a placebo.

The chain couples TRBV5-1 to TRBJ2-3; 15 positions match TRBD2. Germline CDR1 is SGHRS and CDR2 is YFSETQ. V lost 4 bases, J lost 1 base, and 16 bases stayed unmatched. The CDR3 consists of 21 residues. The CDR3 loop reads CASSPGTSGGPLVSGTDTQYF. CDR3 nucleotides: TGCGCCAGCAGCCCAGGGACTAGCGGGGGGCCTCTAGTCTCGGGCACAGATACGCAGTATTTT.

The V gene is TRBV29-1, the J gene TRBJ2-1, with 7 bases aligning to TRBD2. The V gene end was trimmed by 7 bases and the J gene end by 2 bases; junction bases not matched to a gene: 2. The CDR3 runs 12 residues. The germline CDR1 and CDR2 sequences are SQVTM and ANQGSEA. The CDR3 coding sequence is TGCAGCGCTGCGGGGGCCTACAATGAGCAGTTCTTC. Its translation: CSAAGAYNEQFF.

The chain uses TRBV19 and TRBJ2-5; the match to TRBD2 covers 9 bases. CDR1 and CDR2 (germline): LNHDA, SQIVND (reference sequence). The CDR3 has 16 residues. J was trimmed by 4 bases and V by 3 bases; bases with no gene match: 9. In DNA form, the CDR3 reads TGTGCCAGTAGTATTAAGGGCGGGGGGGCCCGAGAGACCCAGTACTTC. Protein product: CASSIKGGGARETQYF.

The V call is TRBV6-5, the J call TRBJ1-5, with no clear D. The CDR3 length is 12 residues. Germline CDR1 and CDR2: MNHEY and SVGAGI. The V gene lost 6 bases and the J gene lost 1 base, with 4 bases spanning the gap. The CDR3 nucleotides read TGTGCCAGCAGAACCAGCAATCAGCCCCAGCATTTT. Encoded protein: CASRTSNQPQHF.

The V call is TRBV5-1, the J call TRBJ2-2; D is unclear. The CDR3 runs 13 residues. CDR1 SGHRS and CDR2 YFSETQ come from the germline V gene. V gave up 1 base and J gave up 7 bases, with 8 bases separating them. The CDR3 sequence is CASSLNLDGELFF. The CDR3 bases are TGCGCCAGCAGCTTGAATCTTGACGGGGAGCTGTTTTTT. Complete variable domain (other parts from reference TRBV5-1 and TRBJ2-2): KAGVTQTPRYLIKTRGQQVTLSCSPISGHRSVSWYQQTPGQGLQFLFEYFSETQRNKGNFPGRFSGRQFSNSRSEMNVSTLELGDSALYLCASSLNLDGELFFGEGSRLTVL.